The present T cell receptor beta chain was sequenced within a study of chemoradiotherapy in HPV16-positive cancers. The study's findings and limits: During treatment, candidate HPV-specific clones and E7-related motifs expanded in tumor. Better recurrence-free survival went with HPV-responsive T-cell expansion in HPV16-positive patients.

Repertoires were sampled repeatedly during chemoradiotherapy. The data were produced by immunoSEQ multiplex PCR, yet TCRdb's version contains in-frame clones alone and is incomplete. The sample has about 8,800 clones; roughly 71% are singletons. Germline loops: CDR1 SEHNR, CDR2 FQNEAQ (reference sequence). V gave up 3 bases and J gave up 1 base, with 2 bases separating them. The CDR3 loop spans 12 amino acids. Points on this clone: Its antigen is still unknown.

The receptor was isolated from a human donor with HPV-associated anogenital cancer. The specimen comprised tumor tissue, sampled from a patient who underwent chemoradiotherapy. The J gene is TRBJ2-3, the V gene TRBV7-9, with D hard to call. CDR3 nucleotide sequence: TGTGCCAGCAGCTTCGGCACAGATACGCAGTATTTT. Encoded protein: CASSFGTDTQYF.